The rows below give T cell receptor beta chains drawn from one sample of a study of blood T cell repertoires in COVID-19. Produced via immunoSEQ multiplex PCR; TCRdb's table is partial and in-frame only. The data contain around 50,000 clones, around 92% of them singletons. The sequenced sample was peripheral blood. The receptor source for this set is a human donor in a cohort sampled during active COVID-19. Both conserved end residues are part of each CDR3. The D gene is left open where the match is weak. Clone size is shown for a subset of rows, as once, few, many or a class of expanded clone.

abundance,j_gene,d_gene,v_gene,CDR3nt,CDR3aa
.,TRBJ1-6,.,TRBV28,TGTGCCAGCACGGACAACTCACCCCTCCACTTT,CASTDNSPLHF
.,TRBJ1-1,TRBD1,TRBV6-5,TGTGCCAGCAGCATAAAGGGGGCTGGGACTGAAGCTTTCTTT,CASSIKGAGTEAFF
.,TRBJ2-2,TRBD1,TRBV3-1/TRBV3-2,TGTGCCAGCAGCCAAGGACAGGGGGCGAGCGGGGAGCTGTTTTTT,CASSQGQGASGELFF
.,TRBJ2-1,TRBD2,TRBV30,TGTGCCTGGAGTGTAGCGGGAGGAATAGGAAATGAGCAGTTCTTC,CAWSVAGGIGNEQFF
once,TRBJ1-2,TRBD1,TRBV4-2,TGTGCCAGCAGCCAAGATGAAGACAGGGGATTGTATGGCTACACCTTC,CASSQDEDRGLYGYTF
.,TRBJ2-1,TRBD2,TRBV7-8,TGTGCCAGCAGCGCTGGGCGGGGGGGCATCGGTGAGCAGTTCTTC,CASSAGRGGIGEQFF
.,TRBJ2-3,TRBD2,TRBV9,TGTGCCAGCAGCGTAGGCCCTGCTAGCGGGAGGACAGATACGCAGTATTTT,CASSVGPASGRTDTQYF
.,TRBJ1-6,.,TRBV6-1,TGTGCCAGCAGTGAACTACGGGGGGCGTCATCACCCCTCCACTTT,CASSELRGASSPLHF
once,TRBJ2-1,TRBD2,TRBV7-3,TGTGCCAGCAGCTTGTTTAGCGGGAGGGACAATGAGCAGTTCTTC,CASSLFSGRDNEQFF
.,TRBJ1-4,.,TRBV29-1,TGCAGCGTTGAAGACTCACGGGGAGCTAATGAAAAACTGTTTTTT,CSVEDSRGANEKLFF
.,TRBJ1-6,TRBD1,TRBV18,TGTGCCAGCTCTGACCGACAGGGAAGTTCACCCCTCCACTTT,CASSDRQGSSPLHF
.,TRBJ2-1,.,TRBV7-2,TGTGCCAGCAGCTTAGCTTTTAGGAGGAATGAGCAGTTCTTC,CASSLAFRRNEQFF
.,TRBJ2-3,TRBD1,TRBV27,TGTGCCAGCAACACTTTTGAGGGGGCAAGGCCGGCGCAGTATTTT,CASNTFEGARPAQYF
.,TRBJ2-6,.,TRBV3-1/TRBV3-2,TGTGCCAGCAGCCAGGGAGTGGGCCAGGGGGCCAACGTCCTGACTTTC,CASSQGVGQGANVLTF
.,TRBJ2-2,TRBD2,TRBV6-2/TRBV6-3,TGTGCCAGCAGTTACGCCTGGACTAGCGGGAGACCCGGGGAGCTGTTTTTT,CASSYAWTSGRPGELFF
.,TRBJ2-1,.,TRBV12-5,TGTGCTAGTGGTAGAGCTCTTCTCGATGAGCAGTTCTTC,CASGRALLDEQFF
.,TRBJ2-1,.,TRBV6-5,TGTGCCAGCAGTTCCCCCTTCCGTCCTAATAACAATGAGCAGTTCTTC,CASSSPFRPNNNEQFF
.,TRBJ2-5,TRBD1,TRBV7-2,TGTGCCAGCAGCTCCCGGACAGGGCAAGAGACCCAGTACTTC,CASSSRTGQETQYF
.,TRBJ2-7,.,TRBV11-2,TGTGCCAGCAGCTTAGTTGGGGGCAGGGGAGAAGAAGAGCAGTACTTC,CASSLVGGRGEEEQYF
.,TRBJ2-5,.,TRBV7-2,TGTGCCAGCAGCTTAGACTCTTGGGGCGAGACCCAGTACTTC,CASSLDSWGETQYF
once,TRBJ2-7,TRBD1,TRBV10-3,TGTGCCATCAGTGAGGGGGACAGCTCCTACGAGCAGTACTTC,CAISEGDSSYEQYF
.,TRBJ2-2,.,TRBV5-1,TGCGCCAGCAGCTTGGCAGGTGGAGGGACCGGGGAGCTGTTTTTT,CASSLAGGGTGELFF
.,TRBJ2-1,TRBD2,TRBV19,TGTGCCGCTCGTGAGCGGGACTCCTCCTACAATGAGCAGTTCTTC,CAARERDSSYNEQFF
.,TRBJ2-1,.,TRBV20-1,TGCAGTGCTAGTTCCGGTGTTCGGGTCTTC,CSASSGVRVF
.,TRBJ1-6,TRBD1,TRBV15,TGTGCCACCAGCCCCGCCTCAGGGGGGCTCTATAATTCACCCCTCCACTTT,CATSPASGGLYNSPLHF
once,TRBJ2-7,TRBD1,TRBV6-5,TGTGCCAGCAGCCGGACAGGGTTTGCCCACTTGCAGTTC,CASSRTGFAHLQF
.,TRBJ2-2,.,TRBV6-5,TGTGCCAGCACGAGGGGAGGTGATAACACCGGGGAGCTGTTTTTT,CASTRGGDNTGELFF
.,TRBJ2-4,TRBD1,TRBV19,TGTGCCAGTAGTCCCTACAGGGGCGAAAACATTCAGTACTTC,CASSPYRGENIQYF
.,TRBJ2-5,.,TRBV6-5,TGTGCCACCAGGGCAGGAGGCCGAGAGACCCAGTACTTC,CATRAGGRETQYF
.,TRBJ2-3,TRBD2,TRBV7-3,TGTGCCAGCAGCTTCACCGGGGGGACCACAGATACGCAGTATTTT,CASSFTGGTTDTQYF
.,TRBJ1-6,TRBD1,TRBV18,TGTGCCAGCTCACCCCAGGGGGAGAATTCACCCCTCCACTTT,CASSPQGENSPLHF
.,TRBJ2-1,TRBD2,TRBV11-3,TGTGCCAGCAGCTTGGGGGGGGGAGTTTACAATGAGCAGTTCTTC,CASSLGGGVYNEQFF
.,TRBJ1-2,.,TRBV28,TGTGCCAGCAGTTTATCCAGGGAAGTTCCGAGGTATGGCTACACCTTC,CASSLSREVPRYGYTF
.,TRBJ2-1,TRBD2,TRBV27,TGTGCCAGCAGTTTATTGAGTAGCGGGGGGCTACACAATGAGCAGTTCTTC,CASSLLSSGGLHNEQFF
once,TRBJ1-2,TRBD1,TRBV27,TGTGCCAGCAGTTTGAGACAGGGGGCGCGTGGTGGCTACACCTTC,CASSLRQGARGGYTF
few,TRBJ2-2,.,TRBV6-5,TGTGCCAGCAGTTACCTTACAGGGATTTACACCGGGGAGCTGTTTTTT,CASSYLTGIYTGELFF
.,TRBJ1-1,.,TRBV9,TGTGCCAGCGGAGGGACCAAGAACACTGAAGCTTTCTTT,CASGGTKNTEAFF
.,TRBJ2-1,.,TRBV12-5,TGTGCTAGTGGTTTGACCGAAGCTTACCGAGAGCAGTTCTTC,CASGLTEAYREQFF